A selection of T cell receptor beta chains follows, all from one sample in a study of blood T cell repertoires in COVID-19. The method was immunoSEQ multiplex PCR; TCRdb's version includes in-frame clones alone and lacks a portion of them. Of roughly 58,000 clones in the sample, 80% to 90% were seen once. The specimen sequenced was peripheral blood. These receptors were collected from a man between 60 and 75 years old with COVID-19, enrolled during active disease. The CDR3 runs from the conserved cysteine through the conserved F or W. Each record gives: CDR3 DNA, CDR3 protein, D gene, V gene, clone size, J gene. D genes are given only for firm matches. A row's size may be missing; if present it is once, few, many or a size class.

cdr3_nt: TGTGCCAGCAGCGAACAGGGGGAGATAGAGCCCCAGCATTTT
cdr3_aa: CASSEQGEIEPQHF
d_call: TRBD1
v_call: TRBV2
clone_size: once
j_call: TRBJ1-5

cdr3_nt: TGTGCCAGCAGTCTACCCGGGTACGGGCAGCCCCAGCATTTT
cdr3_aa: CASSLPGYGQPQHF
d_call: NA
v_call: TRBV28
clone_size: NA
j_call: TRBJ1-5

cdr3_nt: TGTGCCAGCAGCACACTCCCAGGGGCGAAGTACGAGCAGTACTTC
cdr3_aa: CASSTLPGAKYEQYF
d_call: NA
v_call: TRBV5-6
clone_size: NA
j_call: TRBJ2-7

cdr3_nt: TGCGCCAGCAGTCAAAGAGCCGGGGAGCTGTTTTTT
cdr3_aa: CASSQRAGELFF
d_call: NA
v_call: TRBV23-1
clone_size: NA
j_call: TRBJ2-2

cdr3_nt: TGTGCCAGCAGCGTAGCGGGCGGGAGCCCCGGGGAGCTGTTTTTT
cdr3_aa: CASSVAGGSPGELFF
d_call: TRBD2
v_call: TRBV9
clone_size: NA
j_call: TRBJ2-2

cdr3_nt: TGTGCCAGCAGTGCCCTGGGCGGGACTAGCGGGAGAAATGAGCAGTTCTTC
cdr3_aa: CASSALGGTSGRNEQFF
d_call: TRBD2
v_call: TRBV6-4
clone_size: NA
j_call: TRBJ2-1

cdr3_nt: TGTGCCAGCAGCCAACAGGACCACTCTGGAAACACCATATATTTT
cdr3_aa: CASSQQDHSGNTIYF
d_call: NA
v_call: TRBV11-1
clone_size: NA
j_call: TRBJ1-3

cdr3_nt: TGTGCCAGCAGCCCGGGACTAGCGGGTGGGGCCTACGAGCAGTACTTC
cdr3_aa: CASSPGLAGGAYEQYF
d_call: TRBD2
v_call: TRBV7-8
clone_size: NA
j_call: TRBJ2-7

cdr3_nt: TGTGCCAGCAGTGAACCAACTTGGGGGGTGAACACTAATCAGCCCCAGCATTTT
cdr3_aa: CASSEPTWGVNTNQPQHF
d_call: NA
v_call: TRBV2
clone_size: NA
j_call: TRBJ1-5

cdr3_nt: TGTGCCAGCAGCCAGCGGTCACTAGCGGGAGCGGTAGGGGAGCAGTACTTC
cdr3_aa: CASSQRSLAGAVGEQYF
d_call: TRBD2
v_call: TRBV11-2
clone_size: NA
j_call: TRBJ2-7

cdr3_nt: TGTGCCAGCAGCTTAGATGGACAGGGCAATCAGCCCCAGCATTTT
cdr3_aa: CASSLDGQGNQPQHF
d_call: TRBD1
v_call: TRBV7-2
clone_size: NA
j_call: TRBJ1-5

cdr3_nt: TGTGCCAGTAGTATAGGAGGACAGGGGGGAAACTATGGCTACACCTTC
cdr3_aa: CASSIGGQGGNYGYTF
d_call: TRBD1
v_call: TRBV19
clone_size: NA
j_call: TRBJ1-2

cdr3_nt: TGTGCCACCCACCCCACTCGAGGGTTTGGCACCGGGGAGCTGTTTTTT
cdr3_aa: CATHPTRGFGTGELFF
d_call: NA
v_call: TRBV27
clone_size: NA
j_call: TRBJ2-2

cdr3_nt: TGCGCCAGCAGCTTGGCGAGGGCCTCAGCCAAAAACATTCAGTACTTC
cdr3_aa: CASSLARASAKNIQYF
d_call: NA
v_call: TRBV5-1
clone_size: few
j_call: TRBJ2-4

cdr3_nt: TGTGCCAGTAGTATCGGTCGACTAGCGGCGACCTATAGCACAGATACGCAGTATTTT
cdr3_aa: CASSIGRLAATYSTDTQYF
d_call: TRBD2
v_call: TRBV19
clone_size: NA
j_call: TRBJ2-3

cdr3_nt: TGTGCCAGCAGCGTCCTACCCTCAGAGACCCAGTACTTC
cdr3_aa: CASSVLPSETQYF
d_call: NA
v_call: TRBV7-2
clone_size: NA
j_call: TRBJ2-5

cdr3_nt: TGTGCCAGCATCGGGAGGGCTCAGCCCCAGCATTTT
cdr3_aa: CASIGRAQPQHF
d_call: NA
v_call: TRBV5-8
clone_size: NA
j_call: TRBJ1-5

cdr3_nt: TGTGCCAGCAGTGAAAGACAGACCTACGAGCAGTACTTC
cdr3_aa: CASSERQTYEQYF
d_call: NA
v_call: TRBV6-1
clone_size: NA
j_call: TRBJ2-7

cdr3_nt: TGTGCCACCAGTGATTCTAGGACTACCGCGAACACCGGGGAGCTGTTTTTT
cdr3_aa: CATSDSRTTANTGELFF
d_call: NA
v_call: TRBV24-1
clone_size: NA
j_call: TRBJ2-2

cdr3_nt: TGTGCCAGCAGCTCGGGACTGTTCGAAAAACTGTTTTTT
cdr3_aa: CASSSGLFEKLFF
d_call: NA
v_call: TRBV7-2
clone_size: NA
j_call: TRBJ1-4

cdr3_nt: TGTGCCAGCAGTTCTAGCGGGAGACGCGAAGACTACGAGCAGTACTTC
cdr3_aa: CASSSSGRREDYEQYF
d_call: TRBD2
v_call: TRBV27
clone_size: NA
j_call: TRBJ2-7

cdr3_nt: TGCGCCAGCAGCCAGAGCCGGGACAGGGGAACCGAGACCCAGTACTTC
cdr3_aa: CASSQSRDRGTETQYF
d_call: TRBD1
v_call: TRBV4-1
clone_size: NA
j_call: TRBJ2-5

cdr3_nt: TGCGCCAGCAGGTCCGGGACAACCAACTACGAGCAGTACTTC
cdr3_aa: CASRSGTTNYEQYF
d_call: NA
v_call: TRBV5-1
clone_size: few
j_call: TRBJ2-7

cdr3_nt: TGTGCCAGCACCATATCAACAGGGAACGAGCAGTACTTC
cdr3_aa: CASTISTGNEQYF
d_call: NA
v_call: TRBV6-5
clone_size: NA
j_call: TRBJ2-7

cdr3_nt: TGTGCCAGCAGCCAAGAGGTCGGCGGGGAGCTGTTTTTT
cdr3_aa: CASSQEVGGELFF
d_call: NA
v_call: TRBV14
clone_size: NA
j_call: TRBJ2-2

cdr3_nt: TGCGCCAGCAGCTTACAGGGGGCAAGTGAAAAACTGTTTTTT
cdr3_aa: CASSLQGASEKLFF
d_call: TRBD1
v_call: TRBV5-1
clone_size: NA
j_call: TRBJ1-4

cdr3_nt: TGTGCCAGCTCACCAGGAGAGGAGACCCAGTACTTC
cdr3_aa: CASSPGEETQYF
d_call: NA
v_call: TRBV18
clone_size: NA
j_call: TRBJ2-5

cdr3_nt: TGTGCCAGCAGCTCCCAGACAGGGAGCACCTACGAGCAGTACTTC
cdr3_aa: CASSSQTGSTYEQYF
d_call: TRBD1
v_call: TRBV7-2
clone_size: NA
j_call: TRBJ2-7

cdr3_nt: TGTGCCAGCAGTGGACAGGGTTTCGTTCAGCCCCAGCATTTT
cdr3_aa: CASSGQGFVQPQHF
d_call: TRBD1
v_call: TRBV2
clone_size: NA
j_call: TRBJ1-5

cdr3_nt: TGTGCCAGCAGTTTTCAGGATACGCAGTATTTT
cdr3_aa: CASSFQDTQYF
d_call: NA
v_call: TRBV27
clone_size: NA
j_call: TRBJ2-3

cdr3_nt: TGTGCCAGCAGCTCCTCGCGACAGGGGGCACAAGAAAAACTGTTTTTT
cdr3_aa: CASSSSRQGAQEKLFF
d_call: TRBD1
v_call: TRBV7-2
clone_size: NA
j_call: TRBJ1-4

cdr3_nt: TGTGCCAGCAGGGTACAAGCGGGTAGCACAGATACGCAGTATTTT
cdr3_aa: CASRVQAGSTDTQYF
d_call: NA
v_call: TRBV7-2
clone_size: NA
j_call: TRBJ2-3

cdr3_nt: TGTGCCAGCAGCGTAGGACTAGCGGCGAATTGGGAGACCCAGTACTTC
cdr3_aa: CASSVGLAANWETQYF
d_call: TRBD2
v_call: TRBV9
clone_size: NA
j_call: TRBJ2-5

cdr3_nt: TGCGCCAGCAGCCAAGAGGGACAGGGGGCTTGGCAGCCCCAGCATTTT
cdr3_aa: CASSQEGQGAWQPQHF
d_call: TRBD1
v_call: TRBV4-1
clone_size: few
j_call: TRBJ1-5

cdr3_nt: TGTGCCAGTAGTCTTATGACCGGGGAGCTGTTTTTT
cdr3_aa: CASSLMTGELFF
d_call: NA
v_call: TRBV19
clone_size: NA
j_call: TRBJ2-2

cdr3_nt: TGTGCCAGCAGCGCCCGACAGGGGCCCTATGGCTACACCTTC
cdr3_aa: CASSARQGPYGYTF
d_call: TRBD1
v_call: TRBV7-9
clone_size: NA
j_call: TRBJ1-2

cdr3_nt: TGCGCCAGCAGCCTACCGGGACAGATGAACACTGAAGCTTTCTTT
cdr3_aa: CASSLPGQMNTEAFF
d_call: TRBD1
v_call: TRBV5-1
clone_size: once
j_call: TRBJ1-1

cdr3_nt: TGTGCCACCGCTTCCGGGACAGACTACGAGCAGTACTTC
cdr3_aa: CATASGTDYEQYF
d_call: TRBD1
v_call: TRBV19
clone_size: NA
j_call: TRBJ2-7

cdr3_nt: TGTGCCAGCAGGAGGACAGCGAATTTATACGAGCAGTACTTC
cdr3_aa: CASRRTANLYEQYF
d_call: NA
v_call: TRBV2
clone_size: NA
j_call: TRBJ2-7

cdr3_nt: TGCAGTGCTAGTGGCAGAAATAGCAATCAGCCCCAGCATTTT
cdr3_aa: CSASGRNSNQPQHF
d_call: NA
v_call: TRBV20-1
clone_size: NA
j_call: TRBJ1-5

cdr3_nt: TGTGCCAGCAGCTCCGGGACTAGCGGGATCACAGATACGCAGTATTTT
cdr3_aa: CASSSGTSGITDTQYF
d_call: TRBD2
v_call: TRBV7-2
clone_size: once
j_call: TRBJ2-3

cdr3_nt: TGTGCCATCAGTGAGTCTTTCATGCGAGGGTTT
cdr3_aa: CAISESFMRGF
d_call: NA
v_call: TRBV10-3
clone_size: few
j_call: TRBJ1-6

cdr3_nt: TGTGCCAGCAGCTTAGCAGGGGCCACAGATACGCAGTATTTT
cdr3_aa: CASSLAGATDTQYF
d_call: NA
v_call: TRBV7-9
clone_size: NA
j_call: TRBJ2-3

cdr3_nt: TGTGCCAGCAGCCCCCGAGGGGGGGTCAGAGCAGATACGCAGTATTTT
cdr3_aa: CASSPRGGVRADTQYF
d_call: NA
v_call: TRBV11-2
clone_size: NA
j_call: TRBJ2-3

cdr3_nt: TGTGCCAGCAGACAGGGAATTGGTGGCTACACCTTC
cdr3_aa: CASRQGIGGYTF
d_call: NA
v_call: TRBV3-1/TRBV3-2
clone_size: NA
j_call: TRBJ1-2

cdr3_nt: TGTGCCAGCAGCTTTAATAGACTAGCGGGAGGGCCGGGTGAGCAGTACTTC
cdr3_aa: CASSFNRLAGGPGEQYF
d_call: TRBD2
v_call: TRBV7-9
clone_size: NA
j_call: TRBJ2-7

cdr3_nt: TGTGCTAGTGGTTTGGTAACTAGCGGGAGCTCTGAGCAGTTCTTC
cdr3_aa: CASGLVTSGSSEQFF
d_call: TRBD2
v_call: TRBV12-5
clone_size: NA
j_call: TRBJ2-1

cdr3_nt: TGTGCCAGCAGCGCCACCCTGGCGGGGGGGCACTCTCGGGTCTTC
cdr3_aa: CASSATLAGGHSRVF
d_call: TRBD2
v_call: TRBV5-4
clone_size: NA
j_call: TRBJ2-1

cdr3_nt: TGTGCCAGCAGCAACCCTGGGCGGGAACCGAACACTGAAGCTTTCTTT
cdr3_aa: CASSNPGREPNTEAFF
d_call: NA
v_call: TRBV21-1
clone_size: NA
j_call: TRBJ1-1

cdr3_nt: TGTGCCAGCAGCGGCCGAGCGGGGGCTATCTACAATGAGCAGTTCTTC
cdr3_aa: CASSGRAGAIYNEQFF
d_call: TRBD2
v_call: TRBV2
clone_size: NA
j_call: TRBJ2-1

cdr3_nt: TGTGCCAGCACCATGGACAGGGCCTACGAGCAGTACTTC
cdr3_aa: CASTMDRAYEQYF
d_call: TRBD1
v_call: TRBV6-5
clone_size: NA
j_call: TRBJ2-7

cdr3_nt: TGTGCCAGCAGGGCGGGGGGCACAGATACGCAGTATTTT
cdr3_aa: CASRAGGTDTQYF
d_call: TRBD2
v_call: TRBV6-5
clone_size: NA
j_call: TRBJ2-3

cdr3_nt: TGTGCCAGCATCCTAAGCGGGAGTGGCTACAATGAGCAGTTCTTC
cdr3_aa: CASILSGSGYNEQFF
d_call: TRBD2
v_call: TRBV7-2
clone_size: NA
j_call: TRBJ2-1

cdr3_nt: TGTGCCAGTAGCGATAGCGGGAGAGAGACCCAGTACTTC
cdr3_aa: CASSDSGRETQYF
d_call: TRBD2
v_call: TRBV19
clone_size: NA
j_call: TRBJ2-5

cdr3_nt: TGCGCCAGCAGCCCTTCAGGGACAGGTGTCTCTGGAAACACCATATATTTT
cdr3_aa: CASSPSGTGVSGNTIYF
d_call: TRBD1
v_call: TRBV4-1
clone_size: NA
j_call: TRBJ1-3

cdr3_nt: TGTGCCAGCAGCCGGGGACTCACGGAGACCCAGTACTTC
cdr3_aa: CASSRGLTETQYF
d_call: NA
v_call: TRBV7-2
clone_size: NA
j_call: TRBJ2-5

cdr3_nt: TGTGCCAGCAGTTCCTGGGAGCTTGGGAACACTGAAGCTTTCTTT
cdr3_aa: CASSSWELGNTEAFF
d_call: NA
v_call: TRBV27
clone_size: NA
j_call: TRBJ1-1